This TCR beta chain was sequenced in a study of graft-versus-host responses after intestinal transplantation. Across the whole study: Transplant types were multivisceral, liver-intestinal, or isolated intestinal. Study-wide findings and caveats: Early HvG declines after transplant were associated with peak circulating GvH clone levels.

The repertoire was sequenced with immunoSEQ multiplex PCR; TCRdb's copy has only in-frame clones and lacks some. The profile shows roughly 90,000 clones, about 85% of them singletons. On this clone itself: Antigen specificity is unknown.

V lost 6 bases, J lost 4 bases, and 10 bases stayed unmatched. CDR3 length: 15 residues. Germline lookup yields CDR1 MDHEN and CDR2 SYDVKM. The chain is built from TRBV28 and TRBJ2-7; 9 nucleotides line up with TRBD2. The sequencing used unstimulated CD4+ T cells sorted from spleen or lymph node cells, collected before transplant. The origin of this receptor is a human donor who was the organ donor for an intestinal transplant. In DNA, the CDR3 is TGTGCCAGCAGCTCCCCCGCTAGCGGGAATTACGAGCAGTACTTC. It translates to CASSSPASGNYEQYF.